This T cell receptor (beta chain) is drawn from a study of patients with pleural tuberculosis. The J segment lost 2 bases and the V segment lost 8 bases, leaving 6 bases of the junction unmatched. This CDR3 spans 14 amino acids. In germline, CDR1 is MDHEN, CDR2 SYDVKM. MiXCR, run by TCRdb on the reads, gives a single entry per CDR3 protein. The repertoire holds under 30,000 distinct CDR3 sequences, about a sixth seen once, with 3.5% to 4.5% in the top ten. This clonotype was observed at least ten times. The chain has TRBV28 and TRBJ2-7; 10 bases agree with TRBD2. The sequence was collected from a human donor with pleural tuberculosis. Sample: peripheral blood. CDR3 coding DNA: TGTGCCAGCCGCAGCACTAGCGGGGCCTACGAGCAGTACTTC. Translation gives CASRSTSGAYEQYF.